The entry below gives a single T cell receptor (beta chain) sequence along with its context. Its specificity is unknown. Assay used: immunoSEQ multiplex PCR; TCRdb lists only in-frame clones, some missing. This table holds hundreds of thousands of clones, about 96% found once. The data were obtained in a study of shared clonotypes between healthy human individuals. Findings and limits, study-wide: In several donors, about 5% of naive CD4 clonotypes appeared in common. Generation of non-shared clonotypes was less probable than generation of clonotypes shared by all four donors.

The donors were adults (healthy and HIV-negative) with no recent acute infections or vaccinations. A CD45RA+ naive subset and a CD45RA-negative memory subset were split from CD4+ cells. This CDR3 region has 11 residues. The germline V gene has CDR1 MNHNY and CDR2 SVGAGI (reference sequence). The specimen was naive CD4+ T cells sorted from blood. Noted subset: CD45RA+ positively selected. This receptor was identified in a woman aged 25 to 39 in good health. V usage is TRBV6-6 and J usage is TRBJ2-5; perhaps TRBD2 as D (6 bases). The J call may be incorrect, as the DNA end agrees better with TRBJ2-7. Written as DNA, the CDR3 is TGTGCCACCGGGGAGGACTACGAGCAGTACTTC. The encoded protein is CATGEDYEQYF.